A selection of T cell receptor beta chains follows, all from one sample in a study of CD8+CD57+ T cells in acquired aplastic anemia. Each CDR3 protein gets one entry after TCRdb re-called the reads with MiXCR. Seen here are 200,000 to 250,000 distinct CDR3 sequences, 30% to 40% observed once, and the top ten hold 0.9% to 1.2%. Input material: sorted CD4+, CD8+, or CD8+CD57+ T cells (not recorded which) from PBMCs. Source of these receptors: a human donor in good health, serving as a control. CDR3s include the opening cysteine and the closing phenylalanine or tryptophan. D genes are given only for firm matches. Clone size, where shown, is once, few, many, or a class for clones that have expanded.

v_gene	abundance	j_gene	d_gene	CDR3aa	CDR3nt
TRBV11-2	many	TRBJ2-3	TRBD1	CASSLVGQGVGDTQYF	TGTGCCAGCAGCTTAGTAGGACAGGGAGTAGGAGATACGCAGTATTTT
TRBV24-1	NA	TRBJ1-2	TRBD1	CATSETGKGADGYTF	TGTGCCACCAGTGAGACCGGGAAGGGGGCTGATGGCTACACCTTC
TRBV7-9	many	TRBJ1-2	NA	CASSTRWGIRGNYGYTF	TGTGCCAGCAGCACGAGATGGGGCATCAGGGGTAACTATGGCTACACCTTC
TRBV13	many	TRBJ2-7	TRBD1	CASSPPGTVYEQYF	TGTGCCAGCAGCCCACCCGGGACAGTCTACGAGCAGTACTTC
TRBV20-1	many	TRBJ1-2	NA	CSAKPLQGSLGYTF	TGCAGTGCTAAACCATTACAGGGTTCCCTTGGCTACACCTTC
TRBV4-1	NA	TRBJ1-1	TRBD1	CASRSGGTEAFF	TGCGCCAGCAGGTCAGGGGGCACTGAAGCTTTCTTT
TRBV30	NA	TRBJ1-1	TRBD1	CAWSVRDRPFSEAFF	TGTGCCTGGAGTGTAAGGGACAGGCCCTTCTCTGAAGCTTTCTTT
TRBV28	few	TRBJ1-3	NA	CASSPRDGYSGNTIYF	TGTGCCAGCAGTCCCCGGGACGGATACTCTGGAAACACCATATATTTT
TRBV10-3	NA	TRBJ1-3	NA	CAISEFRPRDALSGNTIYF	TGTGCCATCAGTGAATTCCGACCCCGGGACGCACTCTCTGGAAACACCATATATTTT
TRBV29-1	many	TRBJ2-1	TRBD2	CSVVNSGATQFF	TGCAGCGTAGTCAATAGCGGGGCCACACAGTTCTTC
TRBV24-1	many	TRBJ2-1	TRBD1	CATSDSRGRVYNEQFF	TGTGCCACCAGTGATAGCAGGGGGCGCGTCTACAATGAGCAGTTCTTC
TRBV12-3/TRBV12-4	many	TRBJ2-7	NA	CASSFGGARIYEQYF	TGTGCCAGCAGTTTTGGGGGGGCCAGAATCTACGAGCAGTACTTC
TRBV5-1	few	TRBJ2-1	TRBD2	CASSDRLAGDHEQFF	TGCGCCAGCAGCGACAGACTAGCGGGAGACCATGAGCAGTTCTTC
TRBV10-2	NA	TRBJ1-4	NA	CASRGGGSEKLFF	TGCGCCAGCAGGGGTGGGGGGAGTGAAAAACTGTTTTTT
TRBV19	many	TRBJ1-5	NA	CASLAGDGGSQPQHF	TGTGCCAGTTTAGCGGGGGACGGTGGGAGTCAGCCCCAGCATTTT
TRBV29-1	many	TRBJ1-2	TRBD1	CSVELTVFGTGRSLGSYTF	TGCAGCGTTGAGTTGACTGTATTCGGGACAGGGCGCTCCCTGGGCAGCTACACCTTC
TRBV2	NA	TRBJ2-1	TRBD2	CASRHTGLAGDNEQFF	TGTGCCAGCAGACACACGGGACTAGCGGGAGACAATGAGCAGTTCTTC
TRBV14	many	TRBJ1-2	NA	CASSLHPQGLDYGYTF	TGTGCCAGCAGCCTACACCCCCAGGGGCTAGACTATGGCTACACCTTC
TRBV4-1	few	TRBJ1-5	NA	CASSRSGTANQPQHF	TGCGCCAGCAGCCGTTCCGGGACGGCAAATCAGCCCCAGCATTTT
TRBV4-1	NA	TRBJ2-1	TRBD2	CASSQAPGLAVSYNEQFF	TGCGCCAGCAGCCAAGCCCCAGGACTAGCGGTCTCCTACAATGAGCAGTTCTTC
TRBV7-9	many	TRBJ2-7	TRBD1	CASSFEQGAHEQYF	TGTGCCAGCAGCTTTGAACAGGGGGCCCACGAGCAGTACTTC
TRBV19	few	TRBJ1-1	NA	CASSIQVRLFSSTEAFF	TGTGCCAGTAGTATCCAGGTTCGGCTCTTTTCGAGCACTGAAGCTTTCTTT
TRBV28	few	TRBJ2-5	NA	CASTGTVARETQYF	TGTGCCAGCACGGGTACGGTGGCTAGGGAGACCCAGTACTTC
TRBV7-6	NA	TRBJ2-7	NA	CASSLNPGGPSSYEQYF	TGTGCCAGCAGCTTAAATCCCGGCGGCCCCAGCTCCTACGAGCAGTACTTC
TRBV27	many	TRBJ2-1	TRBD2	CASRQGLAGSLSF	TGTGCCAGCAGACAGGGACTAGCGGGAAGTCTGTCCTTC
TRBV2	many	TRBJ1-4	NA	CASSSTLGEKLFF	TGTGCCAGCAGTTCGACCTTGGGTGAAAAACTGTTTTTT
TRBV20-1	NA	TRBJ1-3	TRBD1	CSARDRQGASGSTIYF	TGCAGTGCTAGAGATCGACAGGGGGCATCTGGAAGCACCATATATTTT
TRBV7-2	few	TRBJ2-2	NA	CASTRSNTGELFF	TGTGCCAGCACCCGTTCGAACACCGGGGAGCTGTTTTTT
TRBV24-1	NA	TRBJ2-1	NA	CATSDYRQGGSWQFF	TGTGCCACCAGTGATTACAGACAGGGCGGGAGTTGGCAGTTCTTC
TRBV20-1	NA	TRBJ1-6	NA	CSARKDPARDNSPLHF	TGCAGTGCTAGAAAGGACCCCGCCAGGGACAATTCACCCCTCCACTTT
TRBV7-9	many	TRBJ1-2	NA	CASSPSFQLRGYGYTF	TGTGCCAGCAGCCCTAGCTTCCAGCTACGGGGCTATGGCTACACCTTC
TRBV19	many	TRBJ1-2	NA	CASSLADNSNGYTF	TGTGCCAGTAGTCTCGCGGACAACTCTAATGGCTACACCTTC
TRBV5-5	many	TRBJ2-7	TRBD1	CASSPTTGGNEQYF	TGTGCCAGCAGCCCAACTACAGGGGGCAACGAGCAGTACTTC
TRBV29-1	NA	TRBJ2-1	TRBD2	CSVEGLADPREQFF	TGCAGCGTTGAGGGACTAGCGGACCCGAGGGAGCAGTTCTTC
TRBV4-2	many	TRBJ1-2	NA	CASSQGLIGLYGYTF	TGTGCCAGCAGCCAAGGACTGATCGGCCTCTATGGCTACACCTTC
TRBV24-1	NA	TRBJ2-5	TRBD2	CTTSGSSGSGETQYF	TGTACCACCAGTGGTTCGAGCGGGAGCGGAGAGACCCAGTACTTC
TRBV6-5	NA	TRBJ2-7	NA	CASSYHLRYEQYF	TGTGCCAGCAGTTACCACTTGCGCTACGAGCAGTACTTC
TRBV19	NA	TRBJ1-2	NA	CASSASPGGYTF	TGTGCCAGTAGTGCGTCCCCTGGGGGCTACACCTTC
TRBV7-8	once	TRBJ2-7	NA	CASSLMVWGSTDTQYF	TGTGCCAGCAGCTTAATGGTGTGGGGGAGCACAGATACGCAGTACTTC
TRBV24-1	NA	TRBJ1-5	TRBD1	CEGQGLAGSNQPQHF	TGTGAGGGACAGGGGCTAGCGGGTAGCAATCAGCCCCAGCATTTT
TRBV30	few	TRBJ1-5	NA	CAWSEDSNQPQHF	TGTGCCTGGAGTGAGGACAGCAATCAGCCCCAGCATTTT
TRBV5-1	many	TRBJ1-2	NA	CASSLAPGPTRGYGYTF	TGCGCCAGCAGCTTGGCTCCGGGACCGACCCGCGGCTATGGCTACACCTTC
TRBV19	many	TRBJ1-5	NA	CASSKTLTEARSQPQHF	TGTGCCAGTAGCAAAACCCTGACAGAGGCTAGGAGTCAGCCCCAGCATTTT
TRBV3-1	many	TRBJ2-1	NA	CASSAYNEQFF	TGTGCCAGCAGCGCATACAATGAGCAGTTCTTC
TRBV7-2	NA	TRBJ2-2	NA	CASRKTTGELFF	TGTGCCAGCAGAAAGACGACAGGGGAGCTGTTTTTT
TRBV15	NA	TRBJ1-5	TRBD1	CATSRAGQGDQPQHF	TGTGCCACCAGCAGAGCGGGACAGGGAGATCAGCCCCAGCATTTT
TRBV6-5	NA	TRBJ1-5	NA	CASSSDGSNQPQHF	TGTGCCAGCAGTTCGGACGGTAGCAATCAGCCCCAGCATTTT
TRBV5-1	many	TRBJ1-1	NA	CASSLTVDTEAFF	TGCGCCAGCAGCTTGACAGTAGACACTGAAGCTTTCTTT
TRBV2	NA	TRBJ2-5	NA	CASRASSVSREAQYF	TGTGCCAGTAGGGCAAGCAGCGTCTCTCGAGAGGCCCAGTACTTC
TRBV30	NA	TRBJ1-6	NA	CAESTQGIYNSPLHF	TGTGCCGAGAGTACCCAGGGCATCTATAATTCACCCCTCCACTTT
TRBV14	NA	TRBJ2-5	NA	CASSHPTSTAETQYF	TGTGCCAGCAGCCACCCCACTAGCACGGCAGAGACCCAGTACTTC
TRBV12-5	few	TRBJ1-2	NA	CASGSAPTVNYGYTF	TGTGCTAGTGGTTCCGCCCCAACCGTTAACTATGGCTACACCTTC